The 12 T cell receptor beta chains given below trace back to one sample, sequenced in a study of shared clonotypes between healthy human individuals (dated by TCRdb to about 2020). Library preparation employed the immunoSEQ multiplex PCR assay. TCRdb holds this immuneACCESS table with in-frame rearrangements only. Some clones are missing; in checked studies, unresolved V genes explain under half, and the rest has no known cause. In all, the sample holds 2 million to 2.5 million clones, and over 90% of those were seen once. The ten largest clones represent approximately 0.4% of the sample. Sequencing was performed on naive CD4+ T cells from PBMCs. The intended sense of this specimen's cell subset or site label: CD45RA+ positively selected. All receptors derive from a man aged 18 to 35 in good health. Some clones in this sample may be carry-over from other donors' samples.

The rearrangement joins TRBV7-3 to TRBJ2-5; D remains ambiguous. V was pared by 2 bases and J by 4 bases, with 8 bases between. The CDR3 runs 13 residues. Germline V gene sequence: CDR1 SGHTA, CDR2 FQGTGA. The CDR3 region is CASSLGVIETQYF. CDR3 coding DNA: TGTGCCAGCAGCTTAGGGGTAATAGAGACCCAGTACTTC. Looking up the rest from reference TRBV7-3 and TRBJ2-5 gives the full variable domain: GAGVSQTPSNKVTEKGKYVELRCDPISGHTALYWYRQSLGQGPEFLIYFQGTGAADDSGLPNDRFFAVRPEGSVSTLKIQRTERGDSAVYLCASSLGVIETQYFGPGTRLLVL.

This clone has a single count. The gene calls are TRBV25-1 and TRBJ2-3; 10 bases agree with TRBD2. The V gene end was trimmed by 5 bases and the J gene end by 6 bases; junction bases not matched to a gene: 14. The germline V gene encodes CDR1 MGHDK and CDR2 SYGVNS. The CDR3 is 17 residues long. The CDR3 nucleotides are TGTGCCAGCAGTCAGCACGAATCTGGACTAGCGGATGATACGCAGTATTTT. Translation gives CASSQHESGLADDTQYF.

The rearrangement uses TRBV5-4 and TRBJ2-7; 16 nucleotides align to TRBD2. V shed 4 bases and J 6 bases; nucleotides not matched to a gene: 7. The CDR3 has 16 residues. Germline V gene data show CDR1 as SGHNT and CDR2 as YYREEE (reference sequence). In DNA form, the CDR3 reads TGTGCCAGCAGCCCCGGGACTAGCGGGAGGGCCGGCGAGCAGTACTTC. Its translation is CASSPGTSGRAGEQYF.

J is TRBJ2-3 and V is TRBV6-5, with TRBD1 matching 7 bases. The CDR3 has 14 residues. Per the germline V gene, CDR1 is MNHEY and CDR2 is SVGAGI. The junction had 3 bases not matched to a gene; V was cut back by 6 bases and J by 0 bases. DNA for the CDR3: TGTGCCAGCAGGGGACAGTCTAGCACAGATACGCAGTATTTT. It translates to CASRGQSSTDTQYF.

This chain connects TRBV7-2 to TRBJ1-3; D unclear. This CDR3 spans 15 amino acids. With 3 bases removed from V and 0 bases from J, the gap between germline ends came to 9 bases. Germline assignment: CDR1 SGHTA and CDR2 FQGNSA. The CDR3 spells CASSLGPVSGNTIYF. CDR3 DNA: TGTGCCAGCAGCTTGGGCCCGGTCTCTGGAAACACCATATATTTT.

This chain connects TRBV28 to TRBJ2-1; TRBD2 matches at 7 bases. Germline V gene sequence: CDR1 MDHEN, CDR2 SYDVKM. After removal of 11 bases from V and 12 bases from J, the junction contained 16 bases not matched to a gene. The length of the CDR3 is 13 residues. As DNA, the CDR3 is TGTGCCGGGAGGCCAGGTGGCGGGAGTTTGCAGTTCTTC. The encoded protein is CAGRPGGGSLQFF. The full variable domain, rest sourced from reference TRBV28 and TRBJ2-1, is DVKVTQSSRYLVKRTGEKVFLECVQDMDHENMFWYRQDPGLGLRLIYFSYDVKMKEKGDIPEGYSVSREKKERFSLILESASTNQTSMYLCAGRPGGGSLQFFGPGTRLTVL.

This chain links TRBV6-5 with TRBJ2-7; D call uncertain. Trimming cost V 0 bases and J 4 bases, with 13 bases left between them. The germline V gene has CDR1 MNHEY and CDR2 SVGAGI. The CDR3 length is 15 residues. The CDR3 loop reads CASSYSISFPYEQYF. The CDR3 nucleotides are TGTGCCAGCAGTTACTCGATCAGCTTCCCTTACGAGCAGTACTTC.

V usage is TRBV4-1 and J usage is TRBJ2-5; the D gene is possibly TRBD2 (6 bases). Trimming stripped 2 bases from V and 2 bases from J, with 15 bases between. Germline V gives CDR1 MGHRA, CDR2 YSYEKL. This CDR3 is built from 16 residues. Here the CDR3 reads CASSQSAGSSQETQYF. The CDR3 nucleotides are TGCGCCAGCAGCCAATCGGCCGGGAGTTCGCAAGAGACCCAGTACTTC.

The CDR3 DNA is TGTGCCAGTAGTATCGACGGCCACAGGGGAGCTTTCTTT. Translated, it gives CASSIDGHRGAFF. The rearrangement uses TRBV19 and TRBJ1-1; 7 bases agree with TRBD1. The germline gives CDR1 LNHDA, CDR2 SQIVND (reference sequence). The junction had 8 bases not matched to a gene; V was cut back by 3 bases and J by 10 bases. The CDR3 loop spans 13 amino acids.

On this clone: Additional DNA sequences in this sample encode the identical CDR3. The chain uses TRBV5-1 and TRBJ2-5; D remains ambiguous. V shed 0 bases and J shed 1 base, with 7 bases lying between them. The germline V gene has CDR1 SGHRS and CDR2 YFSETQ. The CDR3 is 14 residues long. CDR3 amino acids: CASSLGTVQETQYF. The CDR3 bases are TGCGCCAGCAGCTTGGGAACAGTCCAAGAGACCCAGTACTTC.

This chain uses TRBV28 with TRBJ2-7; TRBD2 matches at 7 bases. From germline, CDR1 is MDHEN and CDR2 SYDVKM. V dropped 2 bases and J dropped 6; count of bases not matched to a gene: 10. This CDR3 has 15 amino acids. CDR3 sequence: CASSLKVAGRREQYF. DNA of the CDR3: TGTGCCAGCAGTTTAAAGGTAGCGGGCCGCCGCGAGCAGTACTTC.

The chain joins TRBV11-1 to TRBJ2-1; 10 nucleotides line up with TRBD1. The CDR3 spans 16 residues. Germline V gene lookup returns CDR1 SGHAT and CDR2 FQDESV (reference sequence). With V trimmed by 5 bases and J by 4 bases, 8 bases remained unmatched. The CDR3 loop is CASSPRGTGAYNEQFF. CDR3 DNA sequence: TGTGCCAGCAGCCCCCGCGGGACAGGGGCTTACAATGAGCAGTTCTTC.